The rows below give T cell receptor beta chains drawn from one sample of a study of blood T cells in healthy people across ages. Each CDR3 protein gets one entry after TCRdb re-called the 5' RACE reads with MiXCR. The sample lists over 450,000 distinct CDR3 sequences; more than 20% were seen once. These data are also associated with another study on T cells of mothers and their children.

The sample comprised blood. The receptors shown here come from a boy aged 5-17 years in good health. CDR3s include the opening cysteine and the closing phenylalanine or tryptophan. A D gene is named only where the DNA matches it firmly. Not all rows give a size; the values are once, few, many and, for expanded clones, a class.

V	D	size	J	CDR3	DNA
TRBV9	TRBD2	-	TRBJ2-3	CASSSQRGGGTDTQYF	TGTGCCAGCAGCTCTCAGAGGGGCGGGGGGACAGATACGCAGTATTTT
TRBV29-1	-	-	TRBJ1-2	CSVSPVLNYGYTF	TGCAGCGTTTCCCCAGTACTCAACTATGGCTACACCTTC
TRBV27	-	-	TRBJ2-7	CASSPLGDTSYEQYF	TGTGCCAGCAGCCCCCTGGGGGATACCTCCTACGAGCAGTACTTC
TRBV2	-	few	TRBJ2-6	CASSAGTSSGANVLTF	TGTGCCAGCAGCGCCGGGACATCATCTGGGGCCAACGTCCTGACTTTC
TRBV24-1	TRBD2	few	TRBJ2-5	CATSPGLAHQETQYF	TGTGCCACCAGTCCGGGACTAGCGCACCAAGAGACCCAGTACTTC
TRBV5-5	-	-	TRBJ1-4	CASSLEGSENEKLFF	TGTGCCAGCAGCTTGGAGGGCAGCGAGAATGAAAAACTGTTTTTT
TRBV10-3	-	-	TRBJ2-3	CAISEARAETDTQYF	TGTGCCATCAGTGAGGCCAGGGCTGAGACAGATACGCAGTATTTT
TRBV7-2	TRBD2	-	TRBJ2-1	CASSLVAGGPYNEQFF	TGTGCCAGCAGCTTAGTTGCGGGAGGGCCGTACAATGAGCAGTTCTTC
TRBV20-1	TRBD1	-	TRBJ2-7	CSAKNRGGSYEQYF	TGCAGTGCTAAAAACAGGGGCGGCTCCTACGAGCAGTACTTC
TRBV27	TRBD2	-	TRBJ2-5	CASSLSTSWGETQYF	TGTGCCAGCAGTTTATCGACTAGCTGGGGCGAGACCCAGTACTTC
TRBV4-3	TRBD2	many	TRBJ2-1	CASSQVLLAGGLNEQFF	TGCGCCAGCAGCCAAGTCCTACTAGCGGGGGGGTTAAATGAGCAGTTCTTC
TRBV7-2	TRBD1	-	TRBJ1-3	CASSQGQVYSGNTIYF	TGTGCCAGCAGCCAGGGACAGGTTTACTCTGGAAACACCATATATTTT
TRBV7-9	TRBD2	-	TRBJ2-5	CASSFVAGGQETQYF	TGTGCCAGCAGCTTCGTAGCGGGAGGGCAAGAGACCCAGTACTTC
TRBV9	TRBD1	few	TRBJ1-4	CASSVQGASNEKLFF	TGTGCCAGCAGCGTACAGGGGGCGTCTAATGAAAAACTGTTTTTT
TRBV28	TRBD1	few	TRBJ2-3	CALQGASADTQYF	TGTGCCCTCCAGGGGGCTAGCGCAGATACGCAGTATTTT
TRBV5-4	-	-	TRBJ1-2	CASSLAEAYGYTF	TGTGCCAGCAGCTTGGCCGAGGCCTATGGCTACACCTTC
TRBV28	-	-	TRBJ2-7	CASTPGRGIPYEQYF	TGTGCCAGCACCCCGGGGAGGGGGATACCCTACGAGCAGTACTTC
TRBV7-9	-	few	TRBJ1-2	CASSLVGGGYGYTF	TGTGCCAGCAGCTTAGTTGGCGGCGGGTATGGCTACACCTTC
TRBV30	-	-	TRBJ2-3	CACLLGRPPDTQYF	TGTGCCTGTCTACTTGGAAGGCCGCCAGATACGCAGTATTTT
TRBV7-8	TRBD2	-	TRBJ2-5	CASRGIISGGQAAQYF	TGTGCCAGCAGGGGAATTATTAGCGGGGGCCAAGCGGCCCAGTACTTC
TRBV20-1	-	few	TRBJ2-2	CSARPGVGQPGGNTGELFF	TGCAGTGCTAGACCGGGAGTAGGACAGCCCGGGGGGAACACCGGGGAGCTGTTTTTT
TRBV4-3	-	few	TRBJ2-7	CASSQEGSGYEQYF	TGCGCCAGCAGCCAAGAGGGTTCGGGGTACGAGCAGTACTTC
TRBV20-1	-	-	TRBJ2-5	CSAYPRQTDDWGQYF	TGCAGTGCCTACCCCCGACAGACGGATGATTGGGGCCAGTACTTC
TRBV4-3	-	-	TRBJ2-3	CASSQDPRQSTDTQYF	TGCGCCAGCAGCCAAGATCCGAGGCAGAGCACAGATACGCAGTATTTT
TRBV28	TRBD1	-	TRBJ2-5	CASSLGTGNLETQYF	TGTGCCAGCAGTTTAGGGACAGGGAATTTAGAGACCCAGTACTTC
TRBV12-3/TRBV12-4	-	-	TRBJ2-3	CASSSGHADTQYF	TGTGCCAGCAGTTCCGGACATGCAGATACGCAGTATTTT
TRBV14	TRBD2	-	TRBJ2-4	CASSQAAGGRTKTAKNIQYF	TGTGCCAGCAGCCAAGCAGCGGGGGGAAGGACGAAGACGGCCAAAAACATTCAGTACTTC
TRBV7-2	-	-	TRBJ1-6	CASSLDDSPLHF	TGTGCCAGCAGCCTAGACGATTCACCCCTCCACTTT
TRBV5-1	TRBD1	few	TRBJ1-5	CASSLGQGSQPQHF	TGCGCCAGCAGTCTGGGACAGGGAAGTCAGCCCCAGCATTTT
TRBV15	-	-	TRBJ2-3	CATSLSDRSFTDTQYF	TGTGCCACCAGCCTCTCCGATAGGTCCTTCACAGATACGCAGTATTTT
TRBV28	-	-	TRBJ1-3	CASSLLTYGRSGNTIYF	TGTGCCAGCAGTTTATTGACATACGGTCGCTCTGGAAACACCATATATTTT
TRBV7-2	-	-	TRBJ2-5	CASSWDSPQGETQYF	TGTGCCAGCAGCTGGGATAGCCCCCAGGGTGAGACCCAGTACTTC
TRBV14	TRBD2	-	TRBJ2-1	CASSLLAGAPGYDEQFF	TGTGCCAGCAGCCTTTTAGCGGGGGCGCCGGGTTACGATGAGCAGTTCTTC
TRBV11-3	-	-	TRBJ2-1	CASSPRGGDGRYEQFF	TGTGCCAGCAGCCCCAGGGGGGGGGACGGCAGGTATGAGCAGTTCTTC
TRBV7-2	-	many	TRBJ2-5	CASSPKISRRVQTQYF	TGTGCCAGCAGCCCAAAAATTTCTAGGAGGGTACAGACCCAGTACTTC
TRBV28	-	few	TRBJ1-1	CASSGRGNTEAFF	TGTGCCAGCAGCGGCAGGGGGAACACTGAAGCTTTCTTT
TRBV18	TRBD1	-	TRBJ1-1	CASSPTGGIGTEAFF	TGTGCCAGCTCACCAACAGGGGGCATCGGCACTGAAGCTTTCTTT
TRBV14	-	-	TRBJ2-7	CASSQTTRQGSSYEQYF	TGTGCCAGCAGCCAGACCACTAGGCAGGGGAGCTCCTACGAGCAGTACTTC
TRBV7-2	-	-	TRBJ2-1	CASSLGPPSSYNEQFF	TGTGCCAGCAGCTTAGGCCCACCTAGCTCCTACAATGAGCAGTTCTTC
TRBV6-1	TRBD1	few	TRBJ2-7	CASSGRQGDSILEQYF	TGTGCCAGCAGTGGCCGACAGGGTGACTCTATTTTAGAGCAGTACTTC